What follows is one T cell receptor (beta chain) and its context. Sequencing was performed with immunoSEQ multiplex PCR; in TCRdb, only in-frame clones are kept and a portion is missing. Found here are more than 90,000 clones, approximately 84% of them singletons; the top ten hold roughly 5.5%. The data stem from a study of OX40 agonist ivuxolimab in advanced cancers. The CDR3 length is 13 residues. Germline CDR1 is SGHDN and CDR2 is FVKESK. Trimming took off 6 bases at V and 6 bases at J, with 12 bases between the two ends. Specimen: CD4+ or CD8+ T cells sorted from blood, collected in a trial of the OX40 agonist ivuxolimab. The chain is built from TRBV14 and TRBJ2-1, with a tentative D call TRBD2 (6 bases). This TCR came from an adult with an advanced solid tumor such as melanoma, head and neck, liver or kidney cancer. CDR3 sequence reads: CASRQSGVNEQFF. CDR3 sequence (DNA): TGTGCCAGCAGGCAGTCGGGGGTCAATGAGCAGTTCTTC. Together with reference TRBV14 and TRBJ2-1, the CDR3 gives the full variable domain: EAGVTQFPSHSVIEKGQTVTLRCDPISGHDNLYWYRRVMGKEIKFLLHFVKESKQDESGMPNNRFLAERTGGTYSTLKVQPAELEDSGVYFCASRQSGVNEQFFGPGTRLTVL.